Listed below are T cell receptor beta chains from one sample, sequenced in a study of CD8 T cells in ankylosing spondylitis. TCRdb reprocessed the 5' RACE reads via MiXCR and lists one record per CDR3 protein. The sample records approximately 290,000 distinct CDR3 sequences, about 20% being singletons. The specimen was blood, either unsorted or a sorted T cell fraction (not recorded which). Receptors were obtained from a female donor with ankylosing spondylitis or in good health (not recorded which). The CDR3 runs from the conserved cysteine through the conserved F or W. Fields, in order: clone size, D gene, J gene, V gene, CDR3 protein, CDR3 DNA. A D gene is named only where the DNA matches it firmly. Only part of the rows carry a size: once, few, many, or a class if the clone is expanded.

>-|TRBD1|TRBJ2-1|TRBV6-1
CASSEPGQGRNEQFF
TGTGCCAGCAGCGAACCGGGACAGGGGCGGAATGAGCAGTTCTTC
>-|TRBD2|TRBJ2-3|TRBV6-1
CASSKGLAGSDTQYF
TGTGCCAGCAGCAAGGGACTAGCGGGATCAGATACGCAGTATTTT
>many|-|TRBJ2-3|TRBV20-1
CSASRAGVPDTQYF
TGCAGTGCTAGTCGCGCAGGTGTTCCAGATACGCAGTATTTT
>-|TRBD2|TRBJ2-5|TRBV11-2
CASRPLRAGVQQKTQYF
TGTGCCAGCAGGCCCCTTCGAGCGGGAGTACAGCAAAAGACCCAGTACTTC
>few|-|TRBJ1-2|TRBV7-2
CASSSRGYQGGYTF
TGTGCCAGCAGCTCGAGGGGTTATCAAGGCGGCTACACCTTC
>few|-|TRBJ2-7|TRBV7-9
CASSLSGLAYEQYF
TGTGCCAGCAGCTTGAGCGGCCTTGCCTACGAGCAGTACTTC
>many|-|TRBJ2-3|TRBV20-1
CSAGGTDTQYF
TGCAGTGCGGGGGGCACAGATACGCAGTATTTT
>few|-|TRBJ2-1|TRBV7-2
CASSLVLLGEQFF
TGTGCCAGCAGCTTAGTTCTCCTGGGTGAGCAGTTCTTC
>-|TRBD2|TRBJ2-1|TRBV20-1
CSARDRVGRPYEQFF
TGCAGTGCTAGAGATCGGGTCGGGAGGCCCTATGAGCAGTTCTTC
>-|-|TRBJ2-3|TRBV6-6
CASSYPDTDTQYF
TGTGCCAGCAGTTATCCCGACACAGATACGCAGTATTTT
>-|-|TRBJ2-7|TRBV7-3
CASSTSAGYEQYF
TGTGCCAGCAGCACCTCCGCGGGGTACGAGCAGTACTTC
>-|TRBD2|TRBJ2-3|TRBV14
CASSPKGLAAVTQYF
TGTGCCAGCAGTCCGAAGGGGCTAGCGGCGGTTACGCAGTATTTT
>few|-|TRBJ2-2|TRBV10-3
CAIRAVGDGELFF
TGTGCCATCAGGGCGGTGGGGGACGGGGAGCTGTTTTTT
>-|-|TRBJ2-5|TRBV7-3
CASSPGIPGETQYF
TGTGCCAGCAGCCCCGGGATCCCGGGAGAGACCCAGTACTTC
>-|-|TRBJ1-2|TRBV27
CASSLSRSNYGYTF
TGTGCCAGCAGTTTATCTCGGAGTAACTATGGCTACACCTTC
>many|TRBD2|TRBJ2-1|TRBV20-1
CSARVAGTSNYEQFF
TGCAGTGCTAGAGTAGCCGGGACTAGTAACTATGAGCAGTTCTTC
>few|-|TRBJ2-1|TRBV5-5
CASSLLGIEQFF
TGTGCCAGCAGCTTGCTGGGTATTGAGCAGTTCTTC
>many|TRBD2|TRBJ2-1|TRBV12-3/TRBV12-4
CASSPIAGGPGLQFF
TGTGCCAGCAGCCCCATAGCGGGAGGGCCGGGATTGCAGTTCTTC
>many|-|TRBJ2-1|TRBV20-1
CSASGEGGAWNEQFF
TGCAGTGCTAGCGGGGAGGGGGGAGCATGGAATGAGCAGTTCTTC